A single sample is the source of the 8 T cell receptor beta chains below, sequenced in a study of regulatory T cells in long-lasting Graves disease. Time point denoted: persistent/refractory GD, antithyroid drugs over 5 years with positive TRAb. There was RNA extracted from PBMCs, and the TCR library was made from it. Arm-PCR of CDR3 regions and iRepertoire HTBI primers were used to build TCR beta libraries. TCRdb re-analysed the multiplex PCR reads in MiXCR, keeping a single row per CDR3 protein. The sample has about 660,000 distinct CDR3 sequences, approximately 31% seen once. Here the sequenced sample was peripheral blood mononuclear cells (PBMCs), taken when the disease was refractory, from a patient treated with antithyroid drugs. These receptors all come from a female donor with Graves disease.

The chain couples TRBV9 to TRBJ1-1; D is unclear. In germline, CDR1 is SGDLS, CDR2 YYNGEE. The CDR3 consists of 13 residues. Trimming took off 3 bases at V and 6 bases at J, with 12 bases between the two ends. CDR3 sequence: CASSANRHSEAFF. CDR3 sequence (DNA): TGTGCCAGCAGCGCCAATCGCCACTCTGAAGCTTTCTTT.

The chain carries TRBV3-1 and TRBJ1-1; D unclear. With 3 bases removed from V and 0 bases from J, the gap between germline ends came to 14 bases. The CDR3 runs 16 residues. Germline CDR1 LGHDT, CDR2 YNNKEL (reference sequence). In DNA, the CDR3 is TGTGCCAGCAGCCACGGAACAGCGCTCATGAACACTGAAGCTTTCTTT. Translating it yields CASSHGTALMNTEAFF.

Written as DNA, the CDR3 is TGCAGTGCTACGATAGCGGGAGGAGGGACCCAGTACTTC. It is translated as CSATIAGGGTQYF. The genes are TRBV20-1 and TRBJ2-5; 10 bases map to TRBD2. The CDR3 contains 13 residues. Germline V CDR1 and CDR2: DFQATT, SNEGSKA (reference sequence). After removal of 4 bases from V and 7 bases from J, the junction contained 6 bases not matched to a gene.

This clonotype was seen ten or more times. The rearrangement uses TRBV27 and TRBJ2-7; 9 positions agree with TRBD2. CDR3 length: 15 amino acids. Trimming cost V 8 bases and J 5 bases; bases outside gene matches: 13. Germline loops: CDR1 MNHEY, CDR2 SMNVEV (reference sequence). The CDR3 reads CASRSTGTSHNEQYF. The CDR3 nucleotides are TGTGCCAGCCGTTCGACAGGGACTAGCCACAACGAGCAGTACTTC.

This clonotype has just one count. The gene calls are TRBV27 and TRBJ1-2; no reliable D call. The V gene's germline CDR1 is MNHEY and CDR2 SMNVEV (reference sequence). The CDR3 is 14 amino acids. Trimming removed 4 bases at V and 3 bases at J, with 12 bases between. The CDR3 loop reads CASSSRRSDYGYTF. CDR3 in DNA: TGTGCCAGCAGTTCGAGAAGGAGCGACTATGGCTACACCTTC.

The chain is built from TRBV12-3 or TRBV12-4 and TRBJ1-4; no definite D call. There are 14 residues in the CDR3. Between the trimmed V and J ends, which lost 6 bases and 10 bases, there was a span of 18 bases. This chain's CDR3 is CASRLNSAGAKLFF. As DNA, the CDR3 is TGTGCCAGCAGACTAAACTCAGCGGGAGCAAAACTGTTTTTT.

The V call is TRBV20-1, the J call TRBJ1-6, with TRBD1 identical over 7 bases. Unmatched junction bases numbered 8, after V lost 2 bases and J lost 7 bases. The CDR3 consists of 15 residues. CDR1 DFQATT and CDR2 SNEGSKA come from the germline V gene (reference sequence). The CDR3 spells CSARTAGGANSPLHF. The CDR3 region has the DNA TGCAGTGCTAGAACCGCAGGGGGAGCGAATTCACCCCTCCACTTT.

The sample holds a few counts of this clonotype. The rearrangement links TRBV6-1 to TRBJ1-1; D gene ambiguous. Germline V CDR1 and CDR2: MNHNS, SASEGT. Trimming took 1 base from V and 1 from J, leaving 7 bases between them. The CDR3 length is 14 residues. The CDR3 here is CASSEGIENTEAFF. The CDR3 DNA reads as TGTGCCAGCAGTGAAGGGATAGAGAACACTGAAGCTTTCTTT.